The next 6 T cell receptor beta chains were all read from a single sample in a study of cytomegalovirus exposure and HLA in healthy donors. Method: immunoSEQ multiplex PCR; TCRdb's copy keeps in-frame clones and lacks some. This table has 150,000 to 200,000 clones, roughly 84% appearing once. Input material: PBMCs. These receptors all stem from a man younger than 40 in good health and CMV-seropositive.

The chain joins TRBV5-1 to TRBJ2-2; 9 positions match TRBD2. The V segment lost 6 bases and the J segment 0 bases; nucleotides outside the gene matches: 3. The germline gives CDR1 SGHRS, CDR2 YFSETQ. The CDR3 sequence is 15 residues long. Written as DNA, the CDR3 is TGCGCCAGCACAGGGACTAGCCCGAACACCGGGGAGCTGTTTTTT. Translated: CASTGTSPNTGELFF.

The genes are TRBV29-1 and TRBJ1-5; D uncertain. The V and J ends lost 5 bases and 4 bases respectively, with 12 bases between them. Germline V lookup: CDR1 SQVTM, CDR2 ANQGSEA. The CDR3 runs 13 residues. The chain's CDR3 is CSVLTSVNQPQHF. For the CDR3, the DNA is TGCAGCGTTCTAACCTCGGTTAATCAGCCCCAGCATTTT.

The DNA for the CDR3 is TGTGCCACCAGCAGAGATTTGGGACAGGAACACGAGCAGTACTTC. Its protein is CATSRDLGQEHEQYF. The gene calls are TRBV15 and TRBJ2-7, with TRBD1 matching over 8 bases. The germline CDR1 and CDR2 sequences are LNHNV and YYDKDF (reference sequence). V shed 0 bases, J shed 5 bases, and the junction held 6 bases outside the gene matches. There are 15 residues in the CDR3.

The chain links TRBV5-1 to TRBJ1-1; no clear D. Germline-derived CDR1 and CDR2 are SGHRS and YFSETQ. Trimming shortened V by 4 bases and J by 3 bases, and 13 bases separated the two germline ends. The CDR3 runs to 14 residues. Here the CDR3 reads CASSPGEAYTEAFF. The CDR3 coding sequence is TGCGCCAGCAGCCCGGGTGAGGCCTACACTGAAGCTTTCTTT.

The rearrangement joins TRBV6-5 to TRBJ1-2, with TRBD1 matching over 7 bases. The germline gives CDR1 MNHEY, CDR2 SVGAGI. This CDR3 has 13 amino acids. V was pared by 6 bases and J by 8 bases, with 9 bases of the junction left unmatched. CDR3: CASRETGTEGYTF. CDR3 DNA: TGTGCCAGCAGGGAGACAGGGACAGAGGGCTACACCTTC.

This clone turned up a few times. The V gene is TRBV6-5, the J gene TRBJ1-2, with TRBD1 identical over 8 bases. Germline assignment: CDR1 MNHEY and CDR2 SVGAGI. Germline trimming cut 7 bases from V and 4 bases from J; bases unmatched to any gene: 8. The CDR3 consists of 14 residues. The CDR3 loop reads CASINPGQGYGYTF. The CDR3 bases are TGTGCCAGCATCAATCCCGGACAGGGCTATGGCTACACCTTC.